One TCR beta chain is described in this entry. Its antigen is as yet unknown. The source of the sample is a study of cytomegalovirus exposure and HLA in healthy donors. Study outcomes and limitations: In a later analysis, parvovirus B19, influenza, CMV and Epstein-Barr virus appeared linked to several top co-occurrence clusters. The Asian-associated ancestry cluster reportedly had fewer N-insertions than the 666-donor mean in a later analysis.

13 Jbeta primers and 60 Vbeta primers were used for the PCR. Profiling relied on immunoSEQ multiplex PCR, and the TCRdb table lists in-frame clones only, not all of them. This table holds 150,000 to 200,000 clones, 65% to 80% found once. The V gene end was trimmed by 6 bases and the J gene end by 0 bases; junction bases not matched to a gene: 17. Germline CDR1 reads LNHDA; CDR2 reads SQIVND (reference sequence). The CDR3 has 19 residues. The receptor was isolated from a male donor in good health and CMV-seronegative. Specimen: PBMCs. The chain joins TRBV19 to TRBJ2-1, with TRBD2 matching 7 bases. The CDR3 DNA reads as TGTGCCAGTAGCACGACAGTGTTTAGCGCGGGAGACTCCTACAATGAGCAGTTCTTC. It encodes CASSTTVFSAGDSYNEQFF.